This T cell receptor beta chain came from a study of a mutant IDH1 vaccine in newly diagnosed glioma. About the research overall: Treated patients had a mean age of roughly 44 years and a sex split that was roughly 60% male and 37.5% female. Patients had received radiotherapy, temozolomide, or both previously, most receiving both. General study findings and limits: No link was apparently found between pseudoprogression and changes in top peripheral T cell clonotypes.

As for this clone: Its antigen is currently unknown.

Germline trimming cut 6 bases from V and 4 bases from J; bases unmatched to any gene: 6. This CDR3 is built from 13 residues. Germline V lookup: CDR1 SGHRS, CDR2 YFSETQ. Some clones are missing from TCRdb's copy, which holds only in-frame ones; the method was immunoSEQ multiplex PCR. The table shows 50,000 to 65,000 clones, with approximately 81% occurring only once. The time point denotes: baseline, week 1 (first vaccination visit). As for treatment: pre-vaccination baseline after standard-of-care therapy. Donor tumors were new WHO grade 3 or 4 IDH1-mutant, ATRX-lost astrocytomas. This chain uses TRBV5-1 with TRBJ1-1, with TRBD1 matching 7 bases. The sequence was collected from a man in his late teens or twenties with glioma. The material was PBMCs, obtained from a glioma patient treated with radiotherapy, temozolomide or both. The chain's CDR3 is CASTKTGSTEAFF. For the CDR3, the DNA is TGCGCCAGCACCAAGACAGGGAGCACTGAAGCTTTCTTT. The complete variable domain, with remaining parts taken from reference TRBV5-1 and TRBJ1-1, reads KAGVTQTPRYLIKTRGQQVTLSCSPISGHRSVSWYQQTPGQGLQFLFEYFSETQRNKGNFPGRFSGRQFSNSRSEMNVSTLELGDSALYLCASTKTGSTEAFFGQGTRLTVV.